These 20 T cell receptor beta chains were sequenced from one sample in a study of T cells after yellow fever vaccination. TCRdb processed the 5' RACE reads anew with MiXCR; each CDR3 protein has one entry. The table has about 340,000 distinct CDR3 sequences, 3% to 4.5% seen once. The source was PBMCs, collected 5 days after the yellow fever booster vaccination. All receptors derive from a man aged 18 to 29 who received the YFV17D yellow fever vaccine.

This clonotype was seen more than once but under ten times. The V gene is TRBV9, the J gene TRBJ2-3, with 7 bases aligning to TRBD2. The CDR3 spans 15 residues. V dropped 0 bases and J dropped 1; count of bases not matched to a gene: 2. CDR1 is SGDLS, CDR2 YYNGEE, per germline. Here the CDR3 DNA reads TGTGCCAGCAGCGTAGTTGCGGGGGGCACAGATACGCAGTATTTT. It encodes CASSVVAGGTDTQYF.

V and J are TRBV27 and TRBJ2-7; a weak D match, TRBD1 (6 bases). The CDR3 totals 13 residues. V shed 2 bases and J shed 4 bases, with 9 bases lying between them. Germline values: CDR1 MNHEY, CDR2 SMNVEV (reference sequence). The CDR3 region has the DNA TGTGCCAGCAGTTTAAAGAGGGGGTACGAGCAGTACGTC. This translates into CASSLKRGYEQYV.

This rearrangement joins TRBV12-3 or TRBV12-4 to TRBJ1-1; TRBD1 agrees at 10 bases. Unmatched junction bases numbered 11, after V lost 6 bases and J lost 1 base. The CDR3 covers 17 residues. The CDR3 loop reads CASRPGTGDSWNTEAFF. The CDR3 DNA reads as TGTGCCAGCAGGCCCGGGACAGGGGATAGTTGGAACACTGAAGCTTTCTTT.

This clonotype came up many times. The gene calls are TRBV5-1 and TRBJ2-7, with TRBD2 as a possible D gene (6 bases). Between the trimmed V and J ends, which lost 5 bases and 0 bases, there was a span of 9 bases. The CDR3 length is 13 residues. CDR1 is SGHRS, CDR2 YFSETQ, per germline. This chain's CDR3 is CASRLASSYEQYF. In nucleotides, the CDR3 is TGCGCCAGCAGACTAGCCAGCTCCTACGAGCAGTACTTC.

The gene calls are TRBV12-3 or TRBV12-4 and TRBJ2-2; possibly TRBD2 for D (6 bases). The CDR3 is 14 residues long. Trimming left V 10 bases short and J 7 bases short, with 19 bases between. The CDR3 nucleotides are TGTGCCAACCTCCTTCGGGGGAGGCACGGGGAGCTGTTTTTT. Translation: CANLLRGRHGELFF.

This clonotype was seen many times. The chain couples TRBV4-1 to TRBJ2-3, with TRBD2 as a possible D gene (7 bases). With 3 bases removed from V and 6 bases from J, the gap between germline ends came to 19 bases. The germline V gene encodes CDR1 MGHRA and CDR2 YSYEKL. The CDR3 covers 16 residues. CDR3 residues: CASSHPGGGGWDTQYF. In nucleotides, the CDR3 is TGCGCCAGCAGCCACCCGGGGGGAGGGGGTTGGGATACGCAGTATTTT.

The chain is built from TRBV7-2 and TRBJ1-2; D remains unclear. The germline V gene has CDR1 SGHTA and CDR2 FQGNSA. This CDR3 is built from 14 residues. V was clipped by 6 bases and J by 8 bases, with 19 bases between them. The CDR3 spells CASSHNNPREGYTF. CDR3 sequence (DNA): TGTGCCAGCAGTCATAACAACCCTAGGGAGGGCTACACCTTC.

This clonotype has at least ten counts. This rearrangement joins TRBV6-4 to TRBJ1-5; tentatively, D is TRBD1 (6 bases). CDR3 length: 14 residues. V dropped 6 bases and J dropped 3 bases, with 12 bases sitting between them. The germline CDR1 and CDR2 sequences are MRHNA and SNTAGT. The CDR3 here is CASRTGHPNQPQHF. In DNA, the CDR3 is TGTGCCAGCAGAACAGGGCACCCCAATCAGCCCCAGCATTTT.

This clonotype was detected many times. The V gene is TRBV9, the J gene TRBJ2-3; D gene unclear. Germline V gene lookup returns CDR1 SGDLS and CDR2 YYNGEE. V was trimmed by 2 bases and J by 4 bases, leaving 11 bases between them. CDR3 length: 14 amino acids. CDR3: CASSVRNSADTQYF. CDR3 in DNA: TGTGCCAGCAGCGTGAGGAACTCGGCAGATACGCAGTATTTT. The full variable domain, completed using reference TRBV9 and TRBJ2-3, is DSGVTQTPKHLITATGQRVTLRCSPRSGDLSVYWYQQSLDQGLQFLIQYYNGEERAKGNILERFSAQQFPDLHSELNLSSLELGDSALYFCASSVRNSADTQYFGPGTRLTVL.

This clonotype has more than one count but fewer than ten. Here the CDR3 DNA reads TGCGCCAGCAGCACCACGACAGGACGATCTGGAAACACCATATATTTT. Translating it yields CASSTTTGRSGNTIYF. The genes are TRBV5-1 and TRBJ1-3; D possibly corresponds to TRBD1 (6 bases). Germline V gives CDR1 SGHRS, CDR2 YFSETQ. Between the trimmed V and J ends, which lost 4 bases and 1 base, there was a span of 15 bases. This CDR3 has 16 residues.

There are a few counts of this clonotype. The rearrangement links TRBV7-6 to TRBJ2-7, with D perhaps assigned TRBD1 or TRBD2 (5 bases each). V was cut by 4 bases and J by 6 bases, with 13 bases left in between. This CDR3 spans 13 amino acids. The germline V gene has CDR1 SGHVS and CDR2 FNYEAQ. CDR3 bases: TGTGCCAGCAGCTCCCAATGGGACGGCGAGCAGTACTTC. As protein: CASSSQWDGEQYF. The full variable domain, completed using reference TRBV7-6 and TRBJ2-7, is GAGVSQSPRYKVTKRGQDVALRCDPISGHVSLYWYRQALGQGPEFLTYFNYEAQQDKSGLPNDRFSAERPEGSISTLTIQRTEQRDSAMYRCASSSQWDGEQYFGPGTRLTVT.

This clonotype has a handful of counts. J is TRBJ2-7 and V is TRBV15; a weak D match, TRBD1 (7 bases). CDR1 is LNHNV, CDR2 YYDKDF, per germline (reference sequence). With 3 bases removed from V and 0 bases from J, the gap between germline ends came to 15 bases. The length of the CDR3 is 16 residues. CDR3 DNA: TGTGCCACCAGCAGGGACGGGACAGCGGGCTCCTACGAGCAGTACTTC. Translating gives CATSRDGTAGSYEQYF.

V and J are TRBV19 and TRBJ1-6; 9 bases line up with TRBD1. The CDR3 runs to 17 residues. Trimming removed 7 bases from V and 9 bases from J; junction bases left unmatched: 16. Germline V gives CDR1 LNHDA, CDR2 SQIVND (reference sequence). The CDR3 protein is CASNTPLRDRVGSPLHF. As DNA, the CDR3 is TGTGCCAGTAACACCCCTCTCCGGGACAGGGTCGGTTCACCCCTCCACTTT. Drawing the rest from reference TRBV19 and TRBJ1-6, the complete variable domain is DGGITQSPKYLFRKEGQNVTLSCEQNLNHDAMYWYRQDPGQGLRLIYYSQIVNDFQKGDIAEGYSVSREKKESFPLTVTSAQKNPTAFYLCASNTPLRDRVGSPLHFGNGTRLTVT.

This clonotype was counted once. The V call is TRBV2, the J call TRBJ2-3, with 7 nucleotides matching TRBD2. The CDR3 consists of 14 residues. The germline CDR1 and CDR2 sequences are SNHLY and FYNNEI. Losses at the gene ends were 1 base for V and 7 bases for J; bases not matched to a gene: 5. The CDR3 reads CASSEGRGKNTQYF. In nucleotides, the CDR3 is TGTGCCAGCAGTGAAGGGCGGGGGAAGAATACGCAGTATTTT.

This clonotype has just a few counts. The gene calls are TRBV7-6 and TRBJ2-1; D uncertain. Trimming left V 2 bases short and J 13 bases short, with 18 bases between. Germline V gene sequence: CDR1 SGHVS, CDR2 FNYEAQ. The CDR3 totals 14 residues. CDR3 protein: CASSLNYRAPPQFF. The CDR3 DNA reads TGTGCCAGCAGCTTAAATTACCGGGCACCACCCCAGTTCTTC.

This clonotype was observed at least ten times. The chain joins TRBV5-1 to TRBJ1-5, with TRBD1 matching over 8 bases. V lost 2 bases and J lost 6; bases outside the gene matches: 7. This CDR3 spans 15 amino acids. The germline V gene has CDR1 SGHRS and CDR2 YFSETQ. CDR3 region: CASSFSGGTGQPQHF. The CDR3 coding sequence is TGCGCCAGCAGCTTTTCAGGGGGCACTGGTCAGCCCCAGCATTTT.

This clonotype was seen many times. The chain uses TRBV6-5 and TRBJ1-5; a weak D match, TRBD1 (5 bases). Germline CDR1 reads MNHEY; CDR2 reads SVGAGI. The CDR3 is 15 residues long. V lost 6 bases, J lost 0 bases, and 12 bases lay in between. The DNA of the CDR3 is TGTGCCAGCAGCGACGTCGGGGGTAGCAATCAGCCCCAGCATTTT. Protein product: CASSDVGGSNQPQHF.

This clonotype was recorded many times. The gene calls are TRBV20-1 and TRBJ2-2; D is perhaps TRBD1 or TRBD2 (5 bases each). V was clipped by 3 bases and J by 0 bases, with 8 bases between them. CDR1 and CDR2 from the germline V gene are DFQATT and SNEGSKA (reference sequence). The CDR3 covers 14 residues. CDR3 sequence reads: CSASRDPNTGELFF. Here the CDR3 DNA reads TGCAGTGCTAGTCGGGACCCGAACACCGGGGAGCTGTTTTTT.

This clonotype has a count of ten or more. This chain uses TRBV7-2 with TRBJ1-4; D gene uncertain. Germline CDR1 SGHTA, CDR2 FQGNSA. V shed 5 bases and J shed 2 bases, with 15 bases lying between them. The CDR3 contains 16 residues. The CDR3 DNA follows: TGTGCCAGCAGCCTCCAGGATGTGAAGACTAATGAAAAACTGTTTTTT. Amino acids: CASSLQDVKTNEKLFF.

This clonotype was counted many times. The rearrangement uses TRBV7-9 and TRBJ2-3; D is unclear. V lost 1 base and J lost 2, with 13 bases in between. The length of the CDR3 is 16 residues. Germline lookup yields CDR1 SEHNR and CDR2 FQNEAQ (reference sequence). The chain's CDR3 is CASSLGNEQFTDTQYF. The CDR3 bases are TGTGCCAGCAGCTTAGGGAATGAGCAATTCACAGATACGCAGTATTTT. Full variable domain (outside the CDR3, taken from reference TRBV7-9 and TRBJ2-3): DTGVSQNPRHKITKRGQNVTFRCDPISEHNRLYWYRQTLGQGPEFLTYFQNEAQLEKSRLLSDRFSAERPKGSFSTLEIQRTEQGDSAMYLCASSLGNEQFTDTQYFGPGTRLTVL.